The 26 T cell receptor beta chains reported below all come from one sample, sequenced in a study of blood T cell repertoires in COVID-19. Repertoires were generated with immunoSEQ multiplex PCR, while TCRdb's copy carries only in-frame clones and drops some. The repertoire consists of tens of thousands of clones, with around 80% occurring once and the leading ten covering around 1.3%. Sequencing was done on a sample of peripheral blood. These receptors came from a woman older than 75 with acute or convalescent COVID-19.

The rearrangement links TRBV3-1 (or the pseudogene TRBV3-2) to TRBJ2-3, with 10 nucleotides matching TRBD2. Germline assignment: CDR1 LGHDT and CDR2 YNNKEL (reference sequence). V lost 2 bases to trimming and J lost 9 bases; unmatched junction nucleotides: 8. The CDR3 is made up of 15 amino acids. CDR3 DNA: TGTGCCAGCAGCCAATCGGTAGCGGGGGGCGGGACGCAGTATTTT. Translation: CASSQSVAGGGTQYF.

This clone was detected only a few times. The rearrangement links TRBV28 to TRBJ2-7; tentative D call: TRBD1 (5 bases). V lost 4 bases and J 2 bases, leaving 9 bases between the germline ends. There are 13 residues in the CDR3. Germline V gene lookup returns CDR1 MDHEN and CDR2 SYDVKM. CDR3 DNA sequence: TGTGCCAGCAGTTCCCCAGGGCCCTACGAGCAGTACTTC. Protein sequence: CASSSPGPYEQYF.

The CDR3, as DNA: TGTGCCAGCAGAAGGGGACAGGGGGCGACCCAGTACTTC. Amino acid sequence: CASRRGQGATQYF. This rearrangement joins TRBV6-5 to TRBJ2-5; TRBD1 aligns across 12 bases. V dropped 6 bases and J dropped 7; count of bases not matched to a gene: 3. There are 13 residues in the CDR3. Germline CDR1 MNHEY, CDR2 SVGAGI.

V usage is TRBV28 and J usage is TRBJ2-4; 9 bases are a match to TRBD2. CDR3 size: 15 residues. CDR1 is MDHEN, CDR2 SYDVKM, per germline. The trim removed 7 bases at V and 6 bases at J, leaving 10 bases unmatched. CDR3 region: CASTLAGGRGNIQYF. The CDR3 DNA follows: TGTGCCAGCACCCTAGCCGGCGGGAGGGGAAACATTCAGTACTTC.

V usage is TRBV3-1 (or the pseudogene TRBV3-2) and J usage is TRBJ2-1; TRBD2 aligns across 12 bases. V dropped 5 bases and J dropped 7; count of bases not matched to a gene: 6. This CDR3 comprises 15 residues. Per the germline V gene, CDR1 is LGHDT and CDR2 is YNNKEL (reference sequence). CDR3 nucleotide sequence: TGTGCCAGCAGCTCTCTAGCGGGGGGGCTTAATGAGCAGTTCTTC. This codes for CASSSLAGGLNEQFF.

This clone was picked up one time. CDR3 loop: CASSLSGGAETQYF. The CDR3 region has the DNA TGTGCCAGCAGCTTGTCGGGCGGGGCCGAGACCCAGTACTTC. V and J are TRBV5-4 and TRBJ2-5; maybe TRBD2 (6 bases). Germline V gene sequence: CDR1 SGHNT, CDR2 YYREEE (reference sequence). Between the trimmed V and J ends, which lost 1 base and 5 bases, there was a span of 12 bases. CDR3 length: 14 residues. Variable domain in full (rest from reference TRBV5-4 and TRBJ2-5): ETGVTQSPTHLIKTRGQQVTLRCSSQSGHNTVSWYQQALGQGPQFIFQYYREEENGRGNFPPRFSGLQFPNYSSELNVNALELDDSALYLCASSLSGGAETQYFGPGTRLLVL.

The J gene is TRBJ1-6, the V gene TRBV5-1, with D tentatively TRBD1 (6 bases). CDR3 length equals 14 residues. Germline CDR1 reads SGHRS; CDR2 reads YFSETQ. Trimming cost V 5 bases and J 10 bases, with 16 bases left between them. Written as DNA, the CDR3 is TGCGCCAGCAGAAGGGGGGGGTCGGACTCACCCCTCCACTTT. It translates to CASRRGGSDSPLHF.

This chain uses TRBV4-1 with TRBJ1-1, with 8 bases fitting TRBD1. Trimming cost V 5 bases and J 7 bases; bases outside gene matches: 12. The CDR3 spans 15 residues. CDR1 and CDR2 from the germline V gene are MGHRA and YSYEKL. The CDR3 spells CASSSPGTGTDEAFF. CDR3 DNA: TGCGCCAGCAGCTCTCCCGGGACAGGTACTGATGAAGCTTTCTTT.

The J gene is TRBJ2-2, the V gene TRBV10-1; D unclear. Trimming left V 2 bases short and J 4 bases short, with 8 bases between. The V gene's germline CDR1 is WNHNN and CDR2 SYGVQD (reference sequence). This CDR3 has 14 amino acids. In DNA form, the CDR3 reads TGCGCCAGCAGTGAGGGGCTAATCACCGGGGAGCTGTTTTTT. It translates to CASSEGLITGELFF.

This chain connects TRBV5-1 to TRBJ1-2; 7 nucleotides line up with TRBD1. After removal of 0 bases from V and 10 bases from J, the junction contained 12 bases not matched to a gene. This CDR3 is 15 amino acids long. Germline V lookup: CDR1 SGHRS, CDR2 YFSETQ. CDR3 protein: CASSLDPTGLEAYTF. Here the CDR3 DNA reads TGCGCCAGCAGCTTGGATCCGACAGGGCTGGAGGCCTACACCTTC.

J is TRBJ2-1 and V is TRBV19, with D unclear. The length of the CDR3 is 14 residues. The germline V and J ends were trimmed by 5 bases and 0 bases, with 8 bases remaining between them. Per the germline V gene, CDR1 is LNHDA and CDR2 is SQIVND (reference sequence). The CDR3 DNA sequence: TGTGCCAGTAGTTTCATGAGCTCCTACAATGAGCAGTTCTTC. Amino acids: CASSFMSSYNEQFF.

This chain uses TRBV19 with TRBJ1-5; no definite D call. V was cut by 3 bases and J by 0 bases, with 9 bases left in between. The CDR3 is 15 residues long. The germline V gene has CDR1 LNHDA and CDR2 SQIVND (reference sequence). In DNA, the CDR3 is TGTGCCAGTAGTATCGGCAGGCCTAGCAATCAGCCCCAGCATTTT. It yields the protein CASSIGRPSNQPQHF.

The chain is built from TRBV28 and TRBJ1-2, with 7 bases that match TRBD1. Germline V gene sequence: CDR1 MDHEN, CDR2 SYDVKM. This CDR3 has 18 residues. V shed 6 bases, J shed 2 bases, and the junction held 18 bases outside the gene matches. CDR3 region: CASSFYTGAVLGNYGYTF. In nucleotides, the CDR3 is TGTGCCAGCAGCTTTTACACAGGGGCAGTCCTTGGGAACTATGGCTACACCTTC.

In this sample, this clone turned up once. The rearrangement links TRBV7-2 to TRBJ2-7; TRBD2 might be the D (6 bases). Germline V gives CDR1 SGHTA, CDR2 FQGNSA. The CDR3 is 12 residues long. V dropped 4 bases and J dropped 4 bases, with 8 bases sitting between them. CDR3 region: CASSSGLYEQYF. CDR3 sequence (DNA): TGTGCCAGCAGCTCGGGACTTTACGAGCAGTACTTC.

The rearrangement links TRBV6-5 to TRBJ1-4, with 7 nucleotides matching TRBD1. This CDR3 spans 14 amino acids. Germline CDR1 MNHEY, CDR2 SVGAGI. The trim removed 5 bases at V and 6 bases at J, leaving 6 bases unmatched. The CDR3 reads CASSPGGGYEKLFF. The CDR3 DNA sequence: TGTGCCAGCAGTCCAGGGGGAGGATATGAAAAACTGTTTTTT.

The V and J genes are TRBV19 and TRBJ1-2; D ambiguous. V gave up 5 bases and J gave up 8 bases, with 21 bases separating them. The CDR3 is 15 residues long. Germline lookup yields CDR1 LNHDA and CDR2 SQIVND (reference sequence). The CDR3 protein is CASSLARGSREGYTF. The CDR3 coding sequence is TGTGCCAGTAGTCTTGCCCGAGGGTCTAGAGAAGGCTACACCTTC. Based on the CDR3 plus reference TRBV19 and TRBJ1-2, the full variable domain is DGGITQSPKYLFRKEGQNVTLSCEQNLNHDAMYWYRQDPGQGLRLIYYSQIVNDFQKGDIAEGYSVSREKKESFPLTVTSAQKNPTAFYLCASSLARGSREGYTFGSGTRLTVV.

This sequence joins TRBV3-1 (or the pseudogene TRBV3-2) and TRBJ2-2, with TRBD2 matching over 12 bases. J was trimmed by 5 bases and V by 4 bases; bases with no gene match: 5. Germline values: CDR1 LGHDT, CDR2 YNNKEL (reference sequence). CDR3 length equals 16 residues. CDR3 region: CASSRRLAGETGELFF. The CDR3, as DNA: TGTGCCAGCAGCCGAAGACTAGCGGGGGAGACCGGGGAGCTGTTTTTT.

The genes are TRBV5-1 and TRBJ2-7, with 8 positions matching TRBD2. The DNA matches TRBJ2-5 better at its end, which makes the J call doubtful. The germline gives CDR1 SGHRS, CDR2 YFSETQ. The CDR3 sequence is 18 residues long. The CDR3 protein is CASSLPPPHKTSEETQYF. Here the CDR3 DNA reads TGCGCCAGCAGCTTACCCCCCCCTCATAAGACTAGCGAGGAGACCCAGTACTTC.

CDR3 amino acids: CASSGQGSFTAEAFF. CDR3 DNA sequence: TGCGCCAGCAGTGGGCAGGGGAGCTTTACCGCTGAAGCTTTCTTT. V and J are TRBV10-1 and TRBJ1-1, with a tentative D call TRBD1 (6 bases). The V and J ends lost 4 bases and 6 bases respectively, with 18 bases between them. There are 15 residues in the CDR3. The germline V gene encodes CDR1 WNHNN and CDR2 SYGVQD (reference sequence).

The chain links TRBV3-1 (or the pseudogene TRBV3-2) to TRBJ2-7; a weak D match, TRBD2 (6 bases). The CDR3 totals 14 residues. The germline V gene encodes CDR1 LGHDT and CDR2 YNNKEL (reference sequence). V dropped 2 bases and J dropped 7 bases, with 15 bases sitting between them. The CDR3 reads CASSQSDSAGEQYF. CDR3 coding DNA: TGTGCCAGCAGCCAATCGGACTCCGCGGGGGAGCAGTACTTC.

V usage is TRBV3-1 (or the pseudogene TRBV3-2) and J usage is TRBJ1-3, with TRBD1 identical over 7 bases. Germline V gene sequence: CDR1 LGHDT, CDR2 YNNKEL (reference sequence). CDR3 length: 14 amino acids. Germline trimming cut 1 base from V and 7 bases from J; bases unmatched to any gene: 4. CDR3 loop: CASSQGTGGNTIYF. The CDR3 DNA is TGTGCCAGCAGCCAAGGGACAGGAGGCAACACCATATATTTT.

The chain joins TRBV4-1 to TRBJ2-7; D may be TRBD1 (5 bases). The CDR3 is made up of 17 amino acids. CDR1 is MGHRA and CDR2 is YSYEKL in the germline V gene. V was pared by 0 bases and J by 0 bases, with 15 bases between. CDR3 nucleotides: TGCGCCAGCAGCCAAGATCTGGGGCAGTTAAGCTCCTACGAGCAGTACTTC. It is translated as CASSQDLGQLSSYEQYF.

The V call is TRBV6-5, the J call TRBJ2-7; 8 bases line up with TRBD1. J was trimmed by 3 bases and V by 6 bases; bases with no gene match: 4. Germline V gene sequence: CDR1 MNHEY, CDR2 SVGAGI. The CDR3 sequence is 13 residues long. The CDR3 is CASRRTGNYEQYF. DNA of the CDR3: TGTGCCAGCAGACGGACAGGGAACTACGAGCAGTACTTC.

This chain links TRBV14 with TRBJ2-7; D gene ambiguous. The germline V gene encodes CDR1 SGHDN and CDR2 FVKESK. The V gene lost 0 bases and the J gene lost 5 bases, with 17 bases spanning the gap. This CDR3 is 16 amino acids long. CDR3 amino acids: CASSQEEVVRFHEQYF. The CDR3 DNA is TGTGCCAGCAGCCAAGAAGAAGTAGTCAGGTTCCACGAGCAGTACTTC. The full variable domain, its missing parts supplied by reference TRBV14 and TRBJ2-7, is EAGVTQFPSHSVIEKGQTVTLRCDPISGHDNLYWYRRVMGKEIKFLLHFVKESKQDESGMPNNRFLAERTGGTYSTLKVQPAELEDSGVYFCASSQEEVVRFHEQYFGPGTRLTVT.

The CDR3 is CASSFDRVGTDTQYF. As DNA, the CDR3 is TGCGCCAGCAGCTTCGACAGGGTAGGGACAGATACGCAGTATTTT. This chain links TRBV5-1 with TRBJ2-3; 7 bases line up with TRBD1. J gave up 3 bases and V 2 bases, and 6 bases lay outside the gene matches. The germline CDR1 and CDR2 sequences are SGHRS and YFSETQ. This CDR3 is 15 amino acids long.

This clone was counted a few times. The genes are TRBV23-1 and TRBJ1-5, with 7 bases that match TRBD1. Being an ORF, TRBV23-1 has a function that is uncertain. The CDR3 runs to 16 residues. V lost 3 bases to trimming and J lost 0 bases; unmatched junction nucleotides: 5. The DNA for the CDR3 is TGCGCCAGCAGTCAGCACAGGGGCCCTAGCAATCAGCCCCAGCATTTT. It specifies CASSQHRGPSNQPQHF.